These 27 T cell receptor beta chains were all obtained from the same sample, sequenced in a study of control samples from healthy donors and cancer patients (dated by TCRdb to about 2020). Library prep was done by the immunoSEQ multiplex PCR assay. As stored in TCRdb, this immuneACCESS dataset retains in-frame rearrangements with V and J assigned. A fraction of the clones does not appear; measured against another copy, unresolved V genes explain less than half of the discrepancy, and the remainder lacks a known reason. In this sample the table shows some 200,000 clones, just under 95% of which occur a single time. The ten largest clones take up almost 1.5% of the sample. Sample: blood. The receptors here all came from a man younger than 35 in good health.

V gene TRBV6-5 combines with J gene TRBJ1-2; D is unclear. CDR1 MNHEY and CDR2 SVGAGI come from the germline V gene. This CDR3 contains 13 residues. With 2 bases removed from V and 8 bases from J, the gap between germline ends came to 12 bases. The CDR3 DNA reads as TGTGCCAGCAGTTACAGGGATCCTAACGGCTACACCTTC. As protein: CASSYRDPNGYTF.

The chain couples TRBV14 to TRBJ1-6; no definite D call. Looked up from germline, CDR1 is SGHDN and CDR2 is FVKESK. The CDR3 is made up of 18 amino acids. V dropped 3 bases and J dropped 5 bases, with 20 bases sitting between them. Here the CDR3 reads CASSHPPTRAAHNSPLHF. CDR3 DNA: TGTGCCAGCAGCCATCCCCCTACTCGGGCAGCTCATAATTCACCCCTCCACTTT.

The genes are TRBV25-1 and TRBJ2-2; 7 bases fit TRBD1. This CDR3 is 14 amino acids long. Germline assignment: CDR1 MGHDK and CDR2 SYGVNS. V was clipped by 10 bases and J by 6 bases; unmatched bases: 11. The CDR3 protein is CATTDAGGPGELFF. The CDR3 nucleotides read TGTGCCACCACAGACGCAGGGGGACCCGGGGAGCTGTTTTTT. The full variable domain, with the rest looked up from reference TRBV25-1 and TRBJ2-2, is EADIYQTPRYLVIGTGKKITLECSQTMGHDKMYWYQQDPGMELHLIHYSYGVNSTEKGDLSSESTVSRIRTEHFPLTLESARPSHTSQYLCATTDAGGPGELFFGEGSRLTVL.

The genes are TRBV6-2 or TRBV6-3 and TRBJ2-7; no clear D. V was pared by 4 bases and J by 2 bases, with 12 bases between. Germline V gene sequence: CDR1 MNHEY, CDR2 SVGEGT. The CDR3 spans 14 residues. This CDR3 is CASSSIGPTYEQYF. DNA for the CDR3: TGTGCCAGCAGTTCCATCGGGCCTACCTACGAGCAGTACTTC.

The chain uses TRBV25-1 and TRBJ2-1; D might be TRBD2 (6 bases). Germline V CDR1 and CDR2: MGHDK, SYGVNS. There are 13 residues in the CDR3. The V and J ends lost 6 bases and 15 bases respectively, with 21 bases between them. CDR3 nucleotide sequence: TGTGCCAGCAGGGGAGGTGGGCCTAAATTCTGGTTCTTC. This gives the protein CASRGGGPKFWFF.

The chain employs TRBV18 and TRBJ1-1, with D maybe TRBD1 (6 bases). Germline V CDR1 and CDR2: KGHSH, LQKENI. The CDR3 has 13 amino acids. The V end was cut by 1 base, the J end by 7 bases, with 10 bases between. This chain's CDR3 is CASSPRQQGEAFF. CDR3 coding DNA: TGTGCCAGCTCACCACGGCAACAGGGTGAAGCTTTCTTT.

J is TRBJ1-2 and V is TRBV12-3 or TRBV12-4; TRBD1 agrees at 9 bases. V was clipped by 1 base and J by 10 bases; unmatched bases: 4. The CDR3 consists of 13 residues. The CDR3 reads CASSLGQGDDYTF. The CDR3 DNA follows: TGTGCCAGCAGTTTAGGACAGGGGGATGACTACACCTTC.

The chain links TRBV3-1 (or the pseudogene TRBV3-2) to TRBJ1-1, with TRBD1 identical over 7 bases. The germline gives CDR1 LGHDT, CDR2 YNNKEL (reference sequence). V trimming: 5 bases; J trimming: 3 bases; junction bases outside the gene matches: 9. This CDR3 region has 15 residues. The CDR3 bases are TGTGCCAGCAGCTACTATACCAGGGGGGACACTGAAGCTTTCTTT. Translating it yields CASSYYTRGDTEAFF.

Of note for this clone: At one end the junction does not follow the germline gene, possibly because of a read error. CDR3 sequence: CACRVQGDSYEQYF. As DNA, the CDR3 is TGTGCCTGCAGGGTGCAGGGGGACTCCTACGAGCAGTACTTC. This chain connects TRBV2 to TRBJ2-7; 7 bases align to TRBD1. The CDR3 extends over 14 amino acids. The germline CDR1 and CDR2 sequences are SNHLY and FYNNEI.

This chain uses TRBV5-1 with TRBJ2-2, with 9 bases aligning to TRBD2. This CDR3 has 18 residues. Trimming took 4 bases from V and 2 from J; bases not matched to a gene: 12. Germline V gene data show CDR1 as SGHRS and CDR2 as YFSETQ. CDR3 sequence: CASSLAGAGGLNTGELFF. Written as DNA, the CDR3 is TGCGCCAGCAGCCTGGCTGGAGCGGGGGGTCTAAACACCGGGGAGCTGTTTTTT.

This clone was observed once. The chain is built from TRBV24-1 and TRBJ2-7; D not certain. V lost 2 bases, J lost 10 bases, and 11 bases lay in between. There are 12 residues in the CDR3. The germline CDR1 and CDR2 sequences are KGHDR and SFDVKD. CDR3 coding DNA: TGTGCCACCAGTGATTATACTGGCCGACAGTACTTC. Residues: CATSDYTGRQYF.

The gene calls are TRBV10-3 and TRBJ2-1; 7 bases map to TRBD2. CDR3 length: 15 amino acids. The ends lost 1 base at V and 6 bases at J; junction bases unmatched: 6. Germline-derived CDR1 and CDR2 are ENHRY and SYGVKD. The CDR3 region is CAISELGLEGNEQFF. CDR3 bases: TGTGCCATCAGTGAGTTAGGACTAGAGGGCAATGAGCAGTTCTTC.

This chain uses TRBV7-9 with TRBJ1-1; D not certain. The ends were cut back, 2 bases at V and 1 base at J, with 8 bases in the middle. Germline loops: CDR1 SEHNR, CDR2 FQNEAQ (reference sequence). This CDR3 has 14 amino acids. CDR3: CASSLIAGNTEAFF. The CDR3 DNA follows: TGTGCCAGCAGCTTAATCGCAGGGAACACTGAAGCTTTCTTT.

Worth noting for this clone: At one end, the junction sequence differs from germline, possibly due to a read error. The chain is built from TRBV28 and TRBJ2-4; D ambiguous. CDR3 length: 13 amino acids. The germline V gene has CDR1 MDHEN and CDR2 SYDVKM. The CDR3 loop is CATSNLAKNIQYF. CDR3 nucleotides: TGTGCCACCAGTAACTTAGCCAAAAACATTCAGTACTTC.

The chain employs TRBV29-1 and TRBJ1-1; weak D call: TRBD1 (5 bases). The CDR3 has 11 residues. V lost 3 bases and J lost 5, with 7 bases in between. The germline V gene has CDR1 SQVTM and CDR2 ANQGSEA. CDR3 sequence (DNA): TGCAGCGTTGAGGGGCGGACTGAAGCTTTCTTT. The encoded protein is CSVEGRTEAFF.

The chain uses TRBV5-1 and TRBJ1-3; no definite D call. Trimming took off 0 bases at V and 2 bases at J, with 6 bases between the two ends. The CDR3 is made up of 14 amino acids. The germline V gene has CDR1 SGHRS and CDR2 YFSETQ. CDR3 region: CASSLGLTGNTIYF. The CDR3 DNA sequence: TGCGCCAGCAGCTTGGGGCTCACTGGAAACACCATATATTTT. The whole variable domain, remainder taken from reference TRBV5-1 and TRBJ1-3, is KAGVTQTPRYLIKTRGQQVTLSCSPISGHRSVSWYQQTPGQGLQFLFEYFSETQRNKGNFPGRFSGRQFSNSRSEMNVSTLELGDSALYLCASSLGLTGNTIYFGEGSWLTVV.

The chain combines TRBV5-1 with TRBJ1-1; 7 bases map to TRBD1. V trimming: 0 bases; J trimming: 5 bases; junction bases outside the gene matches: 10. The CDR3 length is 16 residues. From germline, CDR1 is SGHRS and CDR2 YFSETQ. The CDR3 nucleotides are TGCGCCAGCAGCTTGGGACAGGGTTTTGTAGCGACTGAAGCTTTCTTT. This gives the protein CASSLGQGFVATEAFF.

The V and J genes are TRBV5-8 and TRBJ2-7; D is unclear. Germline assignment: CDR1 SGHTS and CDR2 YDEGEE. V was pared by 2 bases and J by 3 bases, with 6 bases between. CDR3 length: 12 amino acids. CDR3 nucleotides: TGTGCCAGCAGCTTACCGGGCTACGAGCAGTACTTC. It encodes CASSLPGYEQYF.

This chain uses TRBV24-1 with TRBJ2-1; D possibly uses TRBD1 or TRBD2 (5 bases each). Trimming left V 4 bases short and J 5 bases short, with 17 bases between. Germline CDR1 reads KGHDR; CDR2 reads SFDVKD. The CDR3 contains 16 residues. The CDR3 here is CATSEGTADRNNEQFF. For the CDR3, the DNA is TGTGCCACCAGTGAAGGGACCGCCGACAGAAACAATGAGCAGTTCTTC.

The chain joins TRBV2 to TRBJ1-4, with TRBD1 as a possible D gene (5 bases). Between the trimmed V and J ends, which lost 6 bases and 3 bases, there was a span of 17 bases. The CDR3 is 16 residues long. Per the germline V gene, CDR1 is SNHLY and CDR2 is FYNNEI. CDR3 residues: CASSPGRGPANEKLFF. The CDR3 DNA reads TGTGCCAGCAGCCCGGGGAGGGGTCCGGCTAATGAAAAACTGTTTTTT.

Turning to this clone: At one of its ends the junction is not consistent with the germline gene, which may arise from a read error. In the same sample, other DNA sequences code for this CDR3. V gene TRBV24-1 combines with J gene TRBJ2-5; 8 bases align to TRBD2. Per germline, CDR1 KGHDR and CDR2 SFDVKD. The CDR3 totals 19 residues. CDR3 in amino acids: CATSDSHLRSGGNQETQYF. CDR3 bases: TGTGCCACCAGTGATTCCCACCTGAGAAGCGGGGGAAACCAAGAGACTCAGTACTTC.

CDR3 residues: CASAGQRSYEQYF. The CDR3 bases are TGTGCCAGCGCCGGACAGCGAAGCTACGAGCAGTACTTC. The chain uses TRBV7-9 and TRBJ2-7; tentatively, D is TRBD1 (6 bases). The CDR3 extends over 13 amino acids. V shed 8 bases and J shed 3 bases, with 14 bases lying between them. Germline V lookup: CDR1 SEHNR, CDR2 FQNEAQ (reference sequence).

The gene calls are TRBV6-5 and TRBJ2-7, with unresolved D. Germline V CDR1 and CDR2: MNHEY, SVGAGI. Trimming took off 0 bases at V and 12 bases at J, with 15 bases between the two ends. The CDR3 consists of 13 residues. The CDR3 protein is CASSYSNGLNLYF. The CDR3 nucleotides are TGTGCCAGCAGTTACTCGAACGGGCTTAATCTGTACTTC.

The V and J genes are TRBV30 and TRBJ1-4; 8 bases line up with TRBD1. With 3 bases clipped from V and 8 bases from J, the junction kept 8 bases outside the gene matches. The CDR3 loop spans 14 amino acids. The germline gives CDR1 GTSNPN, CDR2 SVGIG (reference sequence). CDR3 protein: CAWRRTGLGEKLFF. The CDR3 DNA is TGTGCCTGGAGGAGGACAGGGTTGGGGGAAAAACTGTTTTTT. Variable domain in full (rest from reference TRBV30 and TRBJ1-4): SQTIHQWPATLVQPVGSPLSLECTVEGTSNPNLYWYRQAAGRGLQLLFYSVGIGQISSEVPQNLSASRPQDRQFILSSKKLLLSDSGFYLCAWRRTGLGEKLFFGSGTQLSVL.

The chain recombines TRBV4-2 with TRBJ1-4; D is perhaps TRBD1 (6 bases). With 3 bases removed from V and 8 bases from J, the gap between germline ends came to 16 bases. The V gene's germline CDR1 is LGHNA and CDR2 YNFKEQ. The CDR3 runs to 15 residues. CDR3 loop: CASSHPGTNLEKLFF. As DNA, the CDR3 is TGTGCCAGCAGCCATCCCGGGACAAATTTGGAAAAACTGTTTTTT.

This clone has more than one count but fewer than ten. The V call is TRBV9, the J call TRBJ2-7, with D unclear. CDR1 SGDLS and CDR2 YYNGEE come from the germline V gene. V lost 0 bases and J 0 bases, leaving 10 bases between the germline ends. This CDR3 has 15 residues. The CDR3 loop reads CASSVGLETSYEQYF. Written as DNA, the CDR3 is TGTGCCAGCAGCGTAGGTCTGGAAACCTCCTACGAGCAGTACTTC. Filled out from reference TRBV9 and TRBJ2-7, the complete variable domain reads DSGVTQTPKHLITATGQRVTLRCSPRSGDLSVYWYQQSLDQGLQFLIQYYNGEERAKGNILERFSAQQFPDLHSELNLSSLELGDSALYFCASSVGLETSYEQYFGPGTRLTVT.

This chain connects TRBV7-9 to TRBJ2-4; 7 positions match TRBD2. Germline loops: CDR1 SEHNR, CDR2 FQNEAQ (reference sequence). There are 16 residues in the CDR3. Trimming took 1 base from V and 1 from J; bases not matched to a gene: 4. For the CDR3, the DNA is TGTGCCAGCAGCTTAGTGGCGGGGGTTGCCAAAAACATTCAGTACTTC. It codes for CASSLVAGVAKNIQYF.